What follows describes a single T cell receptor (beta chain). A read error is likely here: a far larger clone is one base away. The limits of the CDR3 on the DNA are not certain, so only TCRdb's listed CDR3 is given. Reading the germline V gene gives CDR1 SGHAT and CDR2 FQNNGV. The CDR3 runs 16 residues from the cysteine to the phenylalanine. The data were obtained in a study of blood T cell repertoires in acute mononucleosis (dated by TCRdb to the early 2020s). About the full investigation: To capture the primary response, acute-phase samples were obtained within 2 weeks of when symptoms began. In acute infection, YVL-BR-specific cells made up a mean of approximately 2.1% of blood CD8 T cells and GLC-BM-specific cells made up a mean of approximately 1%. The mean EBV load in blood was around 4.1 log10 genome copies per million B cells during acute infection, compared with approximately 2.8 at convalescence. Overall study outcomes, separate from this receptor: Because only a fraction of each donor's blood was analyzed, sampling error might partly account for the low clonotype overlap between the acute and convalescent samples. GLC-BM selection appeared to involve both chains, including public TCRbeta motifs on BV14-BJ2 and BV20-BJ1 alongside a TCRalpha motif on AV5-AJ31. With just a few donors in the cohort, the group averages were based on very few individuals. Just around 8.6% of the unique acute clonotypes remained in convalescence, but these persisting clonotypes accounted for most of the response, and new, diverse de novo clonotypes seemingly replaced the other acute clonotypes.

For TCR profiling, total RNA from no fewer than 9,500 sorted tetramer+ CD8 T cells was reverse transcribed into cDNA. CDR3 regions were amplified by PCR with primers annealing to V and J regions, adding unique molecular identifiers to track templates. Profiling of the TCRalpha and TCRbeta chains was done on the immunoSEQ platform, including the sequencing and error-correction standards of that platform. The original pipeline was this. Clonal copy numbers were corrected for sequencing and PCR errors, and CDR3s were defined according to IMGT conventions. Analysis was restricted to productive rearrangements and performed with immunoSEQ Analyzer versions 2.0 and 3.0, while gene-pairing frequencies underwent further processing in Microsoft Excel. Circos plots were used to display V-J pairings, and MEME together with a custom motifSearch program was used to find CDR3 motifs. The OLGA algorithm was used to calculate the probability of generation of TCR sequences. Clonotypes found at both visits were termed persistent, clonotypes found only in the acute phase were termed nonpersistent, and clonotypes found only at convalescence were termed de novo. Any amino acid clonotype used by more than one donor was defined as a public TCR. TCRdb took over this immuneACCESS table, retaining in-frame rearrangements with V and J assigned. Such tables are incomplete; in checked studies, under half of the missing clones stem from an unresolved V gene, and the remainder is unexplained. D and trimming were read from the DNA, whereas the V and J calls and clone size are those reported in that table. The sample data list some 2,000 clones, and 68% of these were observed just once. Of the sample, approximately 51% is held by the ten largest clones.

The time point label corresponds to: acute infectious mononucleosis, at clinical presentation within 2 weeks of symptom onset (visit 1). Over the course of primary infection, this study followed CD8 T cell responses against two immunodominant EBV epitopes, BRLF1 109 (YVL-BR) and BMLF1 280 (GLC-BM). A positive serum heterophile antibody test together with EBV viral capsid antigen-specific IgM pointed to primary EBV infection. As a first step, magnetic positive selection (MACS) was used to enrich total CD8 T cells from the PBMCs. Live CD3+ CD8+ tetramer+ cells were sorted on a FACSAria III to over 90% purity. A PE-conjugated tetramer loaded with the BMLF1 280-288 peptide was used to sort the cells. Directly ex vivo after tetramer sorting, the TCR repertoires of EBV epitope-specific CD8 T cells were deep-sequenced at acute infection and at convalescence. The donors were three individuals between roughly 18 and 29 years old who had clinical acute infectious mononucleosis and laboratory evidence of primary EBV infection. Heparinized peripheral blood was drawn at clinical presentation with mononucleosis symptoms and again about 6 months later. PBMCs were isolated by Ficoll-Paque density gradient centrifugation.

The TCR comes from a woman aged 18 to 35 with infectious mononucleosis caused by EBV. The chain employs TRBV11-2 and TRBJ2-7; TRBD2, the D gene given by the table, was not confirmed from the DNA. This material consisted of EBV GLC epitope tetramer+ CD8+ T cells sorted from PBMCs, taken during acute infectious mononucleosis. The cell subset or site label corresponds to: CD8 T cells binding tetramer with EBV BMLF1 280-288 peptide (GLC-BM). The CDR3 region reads CASSLAWVAGGNELYF.